The 5 T cell receptor beta chains listed next were all sequenced from one sample in a study of control samples from healthy donors and cancer patients. Only in-frame clones appear in the TCRdb table, and some are missing; sequencing was by immunoSEQ multiplex PCR. The table has about 120,000 clones, around 89% seen once. The sample comprised blood. The receptors come from a woman between 65 and 79 years old in good health.

The gene calls are TRBV4-2 and TRBJ2-3, with D hard to call. V lost 0 bases, J lost 0 bases, and 10 bases lay in between. The CDR3 is made up of 16 amino acids. The germline V gene encodes CDR1 LGHNA and CDR2 YNFKEQ. In DNA form, the CDR3 reads TGTGCCAGCAGCCAAGAGTCCGGCAGAAGCACAGATACGCAGTATTTT. Translation gives CASSQESGRSTDTQYF.

The chain joins TRBV4-3 to TRBJ2-2; D not certain. This CDR3 comprises 14 residues. The germline V and J ends were trimmed by 3 bases and 2 bases, with 7 bases remaining between them. Germline V gene lookup returns CDR1 LGHNA and CDR2 YSLEER. CDR3 amino acids: CASSQGFNTGELFF. The CDR3 region has the DNA TGCGCCAGCAGCCAGGGGTTTAACACCGGGGAGCTGTTTTTT.

The chain couples TRBV5-6 to TRBJ1-2, with TRBD1 as a possible D gene (5 bases). V dropped 5 bases and J dropped 5 bases, with 19 bases sitting between them. Germline lookup yields CDR1 SGHDT and CDR2 YYEEEE. The length of the CDR3 is 15 residues. The CDR3 spells CASRPGRGRIYGYTF. Here the CDR3 DNA reads TGTGCCAGCAGACCCGGCCGGGGGAGAATTTATGGCTACACCTTC.

The CDR3: CASLKDRGRYGYTF. CDR3 nucleotide sequence: TGTGCCAGCCTGAAGGACAGGGGCCGCTATGGCTACACCTTC. The chain couples TRBV6-5 to TRBJ1-2, with 9 bases aligning to TRBD1. Germline assignment: CDR1 MNHEY and CDR2 SVGAGI. The CDR3 spans 14 residues. V lost 8 bases and J lost 4; bases outside the gene matches: 8.

The V and J genes are TRBV23-1 and TRBJ2-7; D uncertain. TRBV23-1 is an open reading frame whose function is uncertain. The CDR3 extends over 14 amino acids. V was trimmed by 6 bases and J by 2 bases, leaving 14 bases between them. The CDR3 region is CASRQWYPTYEQYF. CDR3 sequence (DNA): TGCGCCAGCAGGCAGTGGTACCCTACCTACGAGCAGTACTTC.